This T cell receptor beta chain emerged from a study of identical twins. Broader study findings: The more abundant beta clonotypes in cord blood had fewer insertions, and memory repertoires did not show this. In monozygotic twins, models underestimated the sharing of out-of-frame TCR alpha.

This clonotype was counted between two and nine times. What it binds is unknown. Unique molecular identifiers were in the cDNA, with template-switch universal primer binding. TCRdb processed the 5' RACE reads anew with MiXCR; each CDR3 protein has one entry. The top ten hold around 1.5% of the sample, which has hundreds of thousands of distinct CDR3 sequences, about 12% seen once. V shed 8 bases and J shed 3 bases, with 15 bases lying between them. Germline V lookup: CDR1 LGHDT, CDR2 YNNKEL (reference sequence). CDR3 size: 14 residues. These data were also filed under a second study, of yellow fever vaccine responses in identical twins.

The rearrangement uses TRBV3-1 and TRBJ2-3, with a tentative D call TRBD2 (5 bases). The source of this sequence is a woman aged 18-29 years in good health. Source material: PBMCs. Written as DNA, the CDR3 is TGTGCCAGCCATTTATCGGGAAGTACAGATACGCAGTATTTT. As protein: CASHLSGSTDTQYF.